These 10 T cell receptor beta chains were sequenced from one sample in a study of blood T cell repertoires in COVID-19. Method: immunoSEQ multiplex PCR; TCRdb's copy keeps in-frame clones and lacks some. The table shows fewer than 250,000 clones, with 83% occurring only once. The sequencing sample was made of peripheral blood. These receptors came from a woman aged 45-65 years with acute or convalescent COVID-19.

This clone was observed once. The chain employs TRBV25-1 and TRBJ2-2; weak D call: TRBD2 (5 bases). This CDR3 is built from 15 residues. Germline V gene data show CDR1 as MGHDK and CDR2 as SYGVNS. Trimming removed 3 bases from V and 2 bases from J, with 10 bases in between. Here the CDR3 DNA reads TGTGCCAGCAGTGACGGGGTACCCAACACCGGGGAGCTGTTTTTT. This sequence encodes CASSDGVPNTGELFF.

This chain uses TRBV27 with TRBJ1-2; D possibly corresponds to TRBD1 (6 bases). Germline loops: CDR1 MNHEY, CDR2 SMNVEV (reference sequence). The CDR3 contains 15 residues. V was shortened by 2 bases and J by 3 bases, with 13 bases between the two germline ends. This chain's CDR3 is CASSLTGSIHYGYTF. As DNA, the CDR3 is TGTGCCAGCAGTTTAACAGGGTCAATTCACTATGGCTACACCTTC.

The genes are TRBV28 and TRBJ2-1; a weak D match, TRBD2 (6 bases). Germline values: CDR1 MDHEN, CDR2 SYDVKM. CDR3 length: 17 residues. V lost 4 bases and J 0 bases, leaving 16 bases between the germline ends. The CDR3 is CASSSPFGGRSYNEQFF. CDR3 nucleotides: TGTGCCAGCAGTTCCCCATTCGGGGGACGCTCCTACAATGAGCAGTTCTTC.

The V call is TRBV29-1, the J call TRBJ2-7; the D gene is possibly TRBD1 (6 bases). Trimming cost V 5 bases and J 7 bases, with 18 bases left between them. The CDR3 length is 13 residues. The germline V gene has CDR1 SQVTM and CDR2 ANQGSEA. CDR3 protein: CSVLAGALGEQYF. In DNA form, the CDR3 reads TGCAGCGTTCTAGCAGGGGCCTTGGGGGAGCAGTACTTC.

This clone was observed many times. V is TRBV29-1 and J is TRBJ1-1; D uncertain. Germline-derived CDR1 and CDR2 are SQVTM and ANQGSEA. The V and J ends lost 5 bases and 0 bases respectively, with 19 bases between them. There are 16 residues in the CDR3. CDR3 sequence (DNA): TGCAGCGTTATGTTGGTCGGGAAAATCATGAACACTGAAGCTTTCTTT. Residues: CSVMLVGKIMNTEAFF.

The CDR3 DNA is TGCGCCAGCAGCTTGGTGAGTGTAGGGGACACCCGAAATTTTATCTCTGGGGCCAACGTCCTGACTTTC. Its protein product is CASSLVSVGDTRNFISGANVLTF. V is TRBV5-1 and J is TRBJ2-6; a possible D gene is TRBD1 (6 bases). The V and J ends lost 0 bases and 0 bases respectively, with 28 bases between them. Germline V gives CDR1 SGHRS, CDR2 YFSETQ. The length of the CDR3 is 23 residues.

The sample holds one count of this clone. This chain uses TRBV5-1 with TRBJ2-5; D ambiguous. In germline, CDR1 is SGHRS, CDR2 YFSETQ. V lost 4 bases and J 0 bases, leaving 10 bases between the germline ends. CDR3 size: 14 residues. This chain's CDR3 is CASSRPGYQETQYF. CDR3 in DNA: TGCGCCAGCAGCCGCCCCGGGTACCAAGAGACCCAGTACTTC.

The J gene is TRBJ2-3, the V gene TRBV2; 12 bases are a match to TRBD2. The CDR3 covers 18 residues. V shed 5 bases, J shed 5 bases, and the junction held 14 bases outside the gene matches. The germline gives CDR1 SNHLY, CDR2 FYNNEI. The CDR3 here is CASSIKREASGRGDTQYF. For the CDR3, the DNA is TGTGCCAGCAGTATAAAGCGGGAGGCTAGCGGGAGGGGAGATACGCAGTATTTT.

This sequence joins TRBV30 and TRBJ2-1; 8 bases line up with TRBD2. This CDR3 has 16 amino acids. CDR1 and CDR2 from the germline V gene are GTSNPN and SVGIG (reference sequence). V was clipped by 0 bases and J by 5 bases; unmatched bases: 9. In DNA form, the CDR3 reads TGTGCCTGGAGTGTACGGAAACTAGCGGATAACAATGAGCAGTTCTTC. It codes for CAWSVRKLADNNEQFF.

This clone was found a few times. The chain couples TRBV11-2 to TRBJ2-7; 10 nucleotides match TRBD2. The CDR3 covers 15 residues. Germline trimming cut 3 bases from V and 6 bases from J; bases unmatched to any gene: 8. The germline gives CDR1 SGHAT, CDR2 FQNNGV. In DNA form, the CDR3 reads TGTGCCAGCAGCTTTAACCCCGCTAGCGGGAGCGAGCAGTACTTC. Protein product: CASSFNPASGSEQYF.